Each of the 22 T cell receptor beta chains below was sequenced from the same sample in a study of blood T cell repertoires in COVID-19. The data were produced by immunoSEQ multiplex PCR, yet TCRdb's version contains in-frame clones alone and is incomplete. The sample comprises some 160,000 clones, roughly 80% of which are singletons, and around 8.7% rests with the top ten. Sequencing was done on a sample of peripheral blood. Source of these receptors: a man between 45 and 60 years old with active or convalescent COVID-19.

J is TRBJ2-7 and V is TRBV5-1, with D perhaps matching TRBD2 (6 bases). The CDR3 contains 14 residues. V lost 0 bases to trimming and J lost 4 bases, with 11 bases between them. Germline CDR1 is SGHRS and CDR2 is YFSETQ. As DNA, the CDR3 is TGCGCCAGCAGCTTGGGCGCAGGGACTTACGAGCAGTACTTC. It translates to CASSLGAGTYEQYF.

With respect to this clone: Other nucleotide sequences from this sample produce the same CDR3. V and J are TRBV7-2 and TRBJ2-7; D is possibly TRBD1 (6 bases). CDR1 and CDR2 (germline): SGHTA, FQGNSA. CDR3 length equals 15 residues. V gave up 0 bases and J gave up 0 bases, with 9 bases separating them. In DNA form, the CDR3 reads TGTGCCAGCAGCTTAGCGGTGGGGGCCTCCTACGAGCAGTACTTC. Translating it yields CASSLAVGASYEQYF.

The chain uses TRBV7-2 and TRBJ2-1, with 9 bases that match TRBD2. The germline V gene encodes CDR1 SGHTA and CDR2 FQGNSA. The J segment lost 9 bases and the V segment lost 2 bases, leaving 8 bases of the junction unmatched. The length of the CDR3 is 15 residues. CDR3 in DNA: TGTGCCAGCAGCTTAAGGCGGGAGGGCCGTGGTGAGCAGTTCTTC. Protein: CASSLRREGRGEQFF.

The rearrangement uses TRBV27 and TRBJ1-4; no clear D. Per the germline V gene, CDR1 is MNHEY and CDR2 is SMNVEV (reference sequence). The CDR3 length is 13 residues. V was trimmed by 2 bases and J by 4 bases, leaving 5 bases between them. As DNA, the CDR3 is TGTGCCAGCAGTTTACCCAATAATGAAAAACTGTTTTTT. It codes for CASSLPNNEKLFF. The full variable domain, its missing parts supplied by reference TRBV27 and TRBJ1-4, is EAQVTQNPRYLITVTGKKLTVTCSQNMNHEYMSWYRQDPGLGLRQIYYSMNVEVTDKGDVPEGYKVSRKEKRNFPLILESPSPNQTSLYFCASSLPNNEKLFFGSGTQLSVL.

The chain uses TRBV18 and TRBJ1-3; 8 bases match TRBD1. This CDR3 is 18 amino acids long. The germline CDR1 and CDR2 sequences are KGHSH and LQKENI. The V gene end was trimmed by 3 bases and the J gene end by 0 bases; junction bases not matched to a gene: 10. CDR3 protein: CASSPYWTGSGSGNTIYF. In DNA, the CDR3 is TGTGCCAGCTCACCGTACTGGACAGGGTCTGGCTCTGGAAACACCATATATTTT. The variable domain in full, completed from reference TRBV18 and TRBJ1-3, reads NAGVMQNPRHLVRRRGQEARLRCSPMKGHSHVYWYRQLPEEGLKFMVYLQKENIIDESGMPKERFSAEFPKEGPSILRIQQVVRGDSAAYFCASSPYWTGSGSGNTIYFGEGSWLTVV.

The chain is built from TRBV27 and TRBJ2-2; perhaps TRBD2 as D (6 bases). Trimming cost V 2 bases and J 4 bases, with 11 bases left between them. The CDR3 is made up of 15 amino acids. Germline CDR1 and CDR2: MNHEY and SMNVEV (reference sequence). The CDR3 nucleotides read TGTGCCAGCAGTTTAATTCGGACTATCACCGGGGAGCTGTTTTTT. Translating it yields CASSLIRTITGELFF.

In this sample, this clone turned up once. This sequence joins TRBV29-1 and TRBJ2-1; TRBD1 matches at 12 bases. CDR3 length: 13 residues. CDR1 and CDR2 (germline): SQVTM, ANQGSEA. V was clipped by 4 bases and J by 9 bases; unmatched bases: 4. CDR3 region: CSVGGQGAGEQFF. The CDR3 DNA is TGCAGCGTTGGGGGACAGGGGGCAGGTGAGCAGTTCTTC.

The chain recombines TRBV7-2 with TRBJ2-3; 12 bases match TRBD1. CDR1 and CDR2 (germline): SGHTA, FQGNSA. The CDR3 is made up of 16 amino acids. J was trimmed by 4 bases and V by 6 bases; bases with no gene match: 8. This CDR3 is CASRRAGQGAADTQYF. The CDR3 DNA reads TGTGCCAGCAGAAGGGCGGGACAGGGGGCCGCAGATACGCAGTATTTT. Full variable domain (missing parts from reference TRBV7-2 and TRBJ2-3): GAGVSQSPSNKVTEKGKDVELRCDPISGHTALYWYRQSLGQGLEFLIYFQGNSAPDKSGLPSDRFSAERTGGSVSTLTIQRTQQEDSAVYLCASRRAGQGAADTQYFGPGTRLTVL.

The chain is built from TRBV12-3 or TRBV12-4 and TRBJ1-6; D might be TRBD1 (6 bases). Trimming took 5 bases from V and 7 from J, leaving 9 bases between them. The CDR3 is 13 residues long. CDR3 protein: CASSIDRNSPLHF. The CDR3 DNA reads TGTGCCAGCAGTATAGACAGGAATTCACCCCTCCACTTT.

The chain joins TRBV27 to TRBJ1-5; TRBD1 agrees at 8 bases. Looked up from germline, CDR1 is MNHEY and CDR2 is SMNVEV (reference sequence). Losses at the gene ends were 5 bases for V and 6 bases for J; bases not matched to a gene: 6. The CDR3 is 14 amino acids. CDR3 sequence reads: CASSGGTGVQPQHF. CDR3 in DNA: TGTGCCAGCAGTGGTGGGACAGGTGTTCAGCCCCAGCATTTT.

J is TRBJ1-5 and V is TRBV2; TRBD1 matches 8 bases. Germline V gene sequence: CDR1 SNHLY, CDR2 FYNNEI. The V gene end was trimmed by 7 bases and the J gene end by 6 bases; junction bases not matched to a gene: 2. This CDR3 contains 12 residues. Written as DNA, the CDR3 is TGTGCCAGCACAGGGGGCACTCAGCCCCAGCATTTT. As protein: CASTGGTQPQHF.

CDR3 sequence (DNA): TGTGCCAGCAGCCAAGTTACAGGGGGCACCTATGGCTACACCTTC. Encoded protein: CASSQVTGGTYGYTF. The rearrangement uses TRBV14 and TRBJ1-2; 9 positions match TRBD1. The CDR3 is made up of 15 amino acids. With V trimmed by 1 base and J by 4 bases, 4 bases remained unmatched. Germline V gene data show CDR1 as SGHDN and CDR2 as FVKESK.

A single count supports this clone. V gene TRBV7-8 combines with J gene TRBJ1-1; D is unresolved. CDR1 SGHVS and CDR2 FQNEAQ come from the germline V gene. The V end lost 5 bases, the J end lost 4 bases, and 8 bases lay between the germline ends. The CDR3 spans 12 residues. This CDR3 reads CASSPVVTEAFF. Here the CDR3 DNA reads TGTGCCAGCAGCCCGGTGGTCACTGAAGCTTTCTTT.

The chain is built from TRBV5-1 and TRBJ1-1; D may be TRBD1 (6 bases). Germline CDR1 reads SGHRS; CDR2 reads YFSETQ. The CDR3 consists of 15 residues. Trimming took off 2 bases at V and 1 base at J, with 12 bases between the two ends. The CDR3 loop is CASSLTAGENTEAFF. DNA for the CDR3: TGCGCCAGCAGCTTAACTGCAGGGGAGAACACTGAAGCTTTCTTT.

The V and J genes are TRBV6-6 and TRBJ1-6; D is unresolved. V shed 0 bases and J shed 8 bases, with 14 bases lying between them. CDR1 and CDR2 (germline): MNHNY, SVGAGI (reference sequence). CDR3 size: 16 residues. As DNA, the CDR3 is TGTGCCAGCAGTTACTCGGTTCCGGTTTATGATTCACCCCTCCACTTT. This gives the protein CASSYSVPVYDSPLHF.

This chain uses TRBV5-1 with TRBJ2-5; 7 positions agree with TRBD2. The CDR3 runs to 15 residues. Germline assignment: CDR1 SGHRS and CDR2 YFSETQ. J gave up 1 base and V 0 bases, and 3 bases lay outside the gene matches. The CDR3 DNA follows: TGCGCCAGCAGCTTGGGCGGCGGGGGCCAAGAGACCCAGTACTTC. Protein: CASSLGGGGQETQYF.

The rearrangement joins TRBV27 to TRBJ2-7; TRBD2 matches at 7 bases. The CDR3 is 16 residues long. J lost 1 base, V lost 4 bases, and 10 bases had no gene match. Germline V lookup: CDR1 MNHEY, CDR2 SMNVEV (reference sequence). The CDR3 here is CASSSEPSGVSYEQYF. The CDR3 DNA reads TGTGCCAGCAGTTCAGAGCCGAGCGGGGTTTCCTACGAGCAGTACTTC.

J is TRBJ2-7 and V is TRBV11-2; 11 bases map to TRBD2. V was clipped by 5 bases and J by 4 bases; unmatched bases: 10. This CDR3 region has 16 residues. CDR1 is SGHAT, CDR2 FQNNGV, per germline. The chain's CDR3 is CASSGLAGVTAYEQYF. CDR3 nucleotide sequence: TGTGCCAGCAGCGGACTAGCGGGTGTCACCGCTTACGAGCAGTACTTC.

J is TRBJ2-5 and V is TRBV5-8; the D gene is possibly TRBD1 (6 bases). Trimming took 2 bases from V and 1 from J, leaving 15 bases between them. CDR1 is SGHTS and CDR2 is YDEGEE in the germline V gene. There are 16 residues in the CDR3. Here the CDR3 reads CASSLGDTDGQETQYF. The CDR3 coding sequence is TGTGCCAGCAGCTTAGGGGACACCGATGGCCAAGAGACCCAGTACTTC.

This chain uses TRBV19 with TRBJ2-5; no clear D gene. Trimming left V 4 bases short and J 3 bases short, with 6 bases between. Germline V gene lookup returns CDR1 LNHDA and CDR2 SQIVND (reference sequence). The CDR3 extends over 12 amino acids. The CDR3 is CASSTVEETQYF. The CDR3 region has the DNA TGTGCCAGTAGTACGGTGGAAGAGACCCAGTACTTC.

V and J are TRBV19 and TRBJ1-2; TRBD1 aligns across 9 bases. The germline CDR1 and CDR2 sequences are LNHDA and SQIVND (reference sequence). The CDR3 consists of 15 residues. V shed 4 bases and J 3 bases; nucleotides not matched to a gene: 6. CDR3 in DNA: TGTGCCAGTAGTACCGGGACAGGGATGGACTATGGCTACACCTTC. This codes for CASSTGTGMDYGYTF.

This CDR3 reads CASSAPGQGQGGYTF. In DNA, the CDR3 is TGTGCCAGCAGCGCCCCTGGACAGGGGCAGGGCGGCTACACCTTC. The V gene is TRBV9, the J gene TRBJ1-2; 9 positions match TRBD1. The CDR3 has 15 residues. In germline, CDR1 is SGDLS, CDR2 YYNGEE. V shed 3 bases, J shed 8 bases, and the junction held 11 bases outside the gene matches.